These 9 T cell receptor beta chains were sequenced from one sample in a study of CD4+ T cells in melanoma. TCRdb keeps only in-frame clones here, not all; method: immunoSEQ multiplex PCR. This table holds about 55,000 clones, over 60% found once. The sample consisted of tumor tissue. These receptors were taken from a human donor with melanoma.

The chain couples TRBV27 to TRBJ2-7, with D perhaps being TRBD1 or TRBD2 (5 bases each). The CDR3 consists of 14 residues. V lost 6 bases, J lost 2 bases, and 14 bases lay in between. Germline V lookup: CDR1 MNHEY, CDR2 SMNVEV (reference sequence). The CDR3 loop reads CASSTSGAAYEQYF. CDR3 nucleotides: TGTGCCAGCAGCACCTCCGGGGCCGCCTACGAGCAGTACTTC.

This sequence joins TRBV5-1 and TRBJ2-7; 9 positions agree with TRBD2. Trimming at V came to 1 base and at J to 3 bases, leaving 8 bases not matched to a gene. CDR3 length equals 16 residues. Germline assignment: CDR1 SGHRS and CDR2 YFSETQ. CDR3 nucleotides: TGCGCCAGCAGCTTGTCCCCTAGCGGGGAGTTCTACGAGCAGTACTTC. Its translation: CASSLSPSGEFYEQYF.

The chain employs TRBV4-1 and TRBJ2-7; D is unclear. CDR3 length equals 16 residues. V was trimmed by 0 bases and J by 0 bases, leaving 12 bases between them. Germline CDR1 MGHRA, CDR2 YSYEKL. The CDR3 DNA reads as TGCGCCAGCAGCCAAGATTCATCGGAGTCCTCCTACGAGCAGTACTTC. Its translation is CASSQDSSESSYEQYF.

The CDR3 DNA sequence: TGTGCCACTGCTGCCGGGGGCTACGAGCAGTACTTC. Translated: CATAAGGYEQYF. This chain connects TRBV28 to TRBJ2-7; weak D call: TRBD2 (6 bases). Trimming stripped 10 bases from V and 3 bases from J, with 13 bases between. Germline V gives CDR1 MDHEN, CDR2 SYDVKM. The CDR3 is 12 amino acids.

The chain combines TRBV27 with TRBJ2-3, with D possibly matching TRBD1 (5 bases). Germline values: CDR1 MNHEY, CDR2 SMNVEV (reference sequence). Trimming shortened V by 7 bases and J by 1 base, and 9 bases separated the two germline ends. The CDR3 has 13 amino acids. The CDR3 bases are TGTGCCAGCAAACAGGTCCGCACAGATACGCAGTATTTT. Protein sequence: CASKQVRTDTQYF.

This clone is classed as medium-sized. J is TRBJ2-3 and V is TRBV5-8; D is unresolved. The V gene lost 0 bases and the J gene lost 1 base, with 12 bases spanning the gap. CDR1 is SGHTS, CDR2 YDEGEE, per germline. CDR3 size: 16 residues. DNA for the CDR3: TGTGCCAGCAGCTTGGAGGGCCTCCACGGCACAGATACGCAGTATTTT. Its protein is CASSLEGLHGTDTQYF.

V usage is TRBV7-8 and J usage is TRBJ2-1; 10 bases match TRBD2. Germline V gene sequence: CDR1 SGHVS, CDR2 FQNEAQ. After removal of 5 bases from V and 4 bases from J, the junction contained 8 bases not matched to a gene. The CDR3 contains 16 residues. Here the CDR3 reads CASSILETSGYNEQFF. CDR3 coding DNA: TGTGCCAGCAGCATACTTGAGACTAGCGGGTACAATGAGCAGTTCTTC. Based on the CDR3 plus reference TRBV7-8 and TRBJ2-1, the full variable domain is GAGVSQSPRYKVAKRGQDVALRCDPISGHVSLFWYQQALGQGPEFLTYFQNEAQLDKSGLPSDRFFAERPEGSVSTLKIQRTQQEDSAVYLCASSILETSGYNEQFFGPGTRLTVL.

This clone appeared many times. This chain uses TRBV9 with TRBJ2-7; possibly TRBD1 for D (5 bases). With 0 bases removed from V and 2 bases from J, the gap between germline ends came to 6 bases. Germline V gene data show CDR1 as SGDLS and CDR2 as YYNGEE. The CDR3 is 13 amino acids. CDR3 DNA: TGTGCCAGCAGCGTAGAGGGGACCTACGAGCAGTACTTC. It yields the protein CASSVEGTYEQYF. The complete variable domain, with remaining parts taken from reference TRBV9 and TRBJ2-7, reads DSGVTQTPKHLITATGQRVTLRCSPRSGDLSVYWYQQSLDQGLQFLIQYYNGEERAKGNILERFSAQQFPDLHSELNLSSLELGDSALYFCASSVEGTYEQYFGPGTRLTVT.

V is TRBV7-2 and J is TRBJ2-2; TRBD2 agrees at 7 bases. This CDR3 has 17 amino acids. The trim removed 0 bases at V and 1 base at J, leaving 5 bases unmatched. Per germline, CDR1 SGHTA and CDR2 FQGNSA. In DNA form, the CDR3 reads TGTGCCAGCAGCTTAGCTGGGGGGGTATTGAACACCGGGGAGCTGTTTTTT. It codes for CASSLAGGVLNTGELFF. The full variable domain, with the rest looked up from reference TRBV7-2 and TRBJ2-2, is GAGVSQSPSNKVTEKGKDVELRCDPISGHTALYWYRQSLGQGLEFLIYFQGNSAPDKSGLPSDRFSAERTGGSVSTLTIQRTQQEDSAVYLCASSLAGGVLNTGELFFGEGSRLTVL.